The rows below give T cell receptor beta chains drawn from one sample of a study of blood T cell repertoires in COVID-19. Some clones are missing from TCRdb's copy, which holds only in-frame ones; the method was immunoSEQ multiplex PCR. This table has fewer than 95,000 clones, more than 80% appearing once. Source material: peripheral blood. These TCRs come from a human donor in a cohort sampled during active COVID-19. Each CDR3 is given with its conserved first and last residue. The D gene is left open where the match is weak. Clone size is given for some rows only: seen once, a few or many times, or a class if the clone is expanded.

clone_size: .; v_call: TRBV19; j_call: TRBJ1-2; d_call: .; cdr3_aa: CASSPGGVSNYGYTF; cdr3_nt: TGTGCCAGTAGTCCTGGCGGGGTTTCTAACTATGGCTACACCTTC
clone_size: .; v_call: TRBV5-6; j_call: TRBJ1-4; d_call: TRBD1; cdr3_aa: CASSATDRVNEKLFF; cdr3_nt: TGTGCCAGCAGCGCGACCGACAGGGTAAATGAAAAACTGTTTTTT
clone_size: .; v_call: TRBV14; j_call: TRBJ2-2; d_call: .; cdr3_aa: CASSLQYTGELFF; cdr3_nt: TGTGCCAGCAGTCTACAGTACACCGGGGAGCTGTTTTTT
clone_size: few; v_call: TRBV13; j_call: TRBJ1-6; d_call: TRBD1; cdr3_aa: CATRQGRNSPLHF; cdr3_nt: TGTGCCACACGACAGGGGCGGAATTCACCCCTCCACTTT
clone_size: .; v_call: TRBV7-9; j_call: TRBJ2-7; d_call: TRBD2; cdr3_aa: CASSLAKASGGDSSYEQYF; cdr3_nt: TGTGCCAGCAGCTTAGCGAAGGCTAGCGGGGGGGACAGCTCCTACGAGCAGTACTTC
clone_size: .; v_call: TRBV6-6; j_call: TRBJ2-3; d_call: TRBD1; cdr3_aa: CASSYGFDRGTDTQYF; cdr3_nt: TGTGCCAGCAGTTACGGGTTCGACAGGGGCACAGATACGCAGTATTTT
clone_size: .; v_call: TRBV5-4; j_call: TRBJ2-7; d_call: .; cdr3_aa: CASSLDQDNYEQYF; cdr3_nt: TGTGCCAGCAGCTTGGATCAGGACAACTACGAGCAGTACTTC
clone_size: .; v_call: TRBV6-4; j_call: TRBJ1-1; d_call: TRBD1; cdr3_aa: CASSGQGIGGTEAFF; cdr3_nt: TGTGCCAGCAGCGGACAGGGGATAGGGGGCACTGAAGCTTTCTTT
clone_size: .; v_call: TRBV5-5; j_call: TRBJ1-2; d_call: .; cdr3_aa: CASSLWEQGYGYTF; cdr3_nt: TGTGCCAGCAGCTTGTGGGAACAGGGCTATGGCTACACCTTC
clone_size: .; v_call: TRBV6-5; j_call: TRBJ1-6; d_call: .; cdr3_aa: CASSYLRGGGNSPLHF; cdr3_nt: TGTGCCAGCAGTTACCTGAGAGGCGGGGGGAATTCACCCCTCCACTTT
clone_size: .; v_call: TRBV7-9; j_call: TRBJ1-3; d_call: TRBD1; cdr3_aa: CASSFPIGQGAPGNTIYF; cdr3_nt: TGTGCCAGCAGCTTCCCCATCGGACAGGGGGCTCCCGGAAACACCATATATTTT
clone_size: .; v_call: TRBV5-4; j_call: TRBJ1-3; d_call: TRBD1; cdr3_aa: CASSWDRGSGNTIYF; cdr3_nt: TGTGCCAGCAGCTGGGACAGGGGATCTGGAAACACCATATATTTT
clone_size: .; v_call: TRBV21-1; j_call: TRBJ2-3; d_call: .; cdr3_aa: CASSITRLAGGDGTDTQYF; cdr3_nt: TGTGCCAGCAGCATTACACGACTAGCGGGGGGGGATGGCACAGATACGCAGTATTTT
clone_size: .; v_call: TRBV19; j_call: TRBJ2-1; d_call: TRBD1; cdr3_aa: CASSTYLTGDSYNEQFF; cdr3_nt: TGTGCCAGTAGTACGTATTTGACAGGGGACTCCTACAATGAGCAGTTCTTC
clone_size: .; v_call: TRBV3-1/TRBV3-2; j_call: TRBJ1-1; d_call: .; cdr3_aa: CASSQFTDTEAFF; cdr3_nt: TGTGCCAGCAGCCAATTTACAGACACTGAAGCTTTCTTT
clone_size: .; v_call: TRBV4-1; j_call: TRBJ1-1; d_call: .; cdr3_aa: CASSGGVRTEAFF; cdr3_nt: TGCGCCAGTTCGGGAGGGGTGAGAACTGAAGCTTTCTTT
clone_size: once; v_call: TRBV5-6; j_call: TRBJ1-2; d_call: TRBD1; cdr3_aa: CASSDTPQGASYGYTF; cdr3_nt: TGTGCCAGCAGCGACACCCCGCAGGGGGCTAGCTATGGCTACACCTTC
clone_size: once; v_call: TRBV9; j_call: TRBJ1-6; d_call: .; cdr3_aa: CASSVGGFNSPLHF; cdr3_nt: TGTGCCAGCAGCGTAGGAGGGTTCAATTCACCCCTCCACTTT
clone_size: once; v_call: TRBV7-3; j_call: TRBJ1-1; d_call: TRBD1; cdr3_aa: CASSLLGQGLNTEAFF; cdr3_nt: TGTGCCAGCAGCTTACTCGGACAGGGACTGAACACTGAAGCTTTCTTT
clone_size: .; v_call: TRBV10-3; j_call: TRBJ2-3; d_call: .; cdr3_aa: CAISENRVGGDTQYF; cdr3_nt: TGTGCCATCAGTGAGAACAGGGTCGGGGGGGATACGCAGTATTTT
clone_size: once; v_call: TRBV6-5; j_call: TRBJ2-7; d_call: TRBD1; cdr3_aa: CASRSSGTGDAEQYF; cdr3_nt: TGTGCCAGCAGGTCATCCGGGACAGGGGATGCCGAGCAGTACTTC